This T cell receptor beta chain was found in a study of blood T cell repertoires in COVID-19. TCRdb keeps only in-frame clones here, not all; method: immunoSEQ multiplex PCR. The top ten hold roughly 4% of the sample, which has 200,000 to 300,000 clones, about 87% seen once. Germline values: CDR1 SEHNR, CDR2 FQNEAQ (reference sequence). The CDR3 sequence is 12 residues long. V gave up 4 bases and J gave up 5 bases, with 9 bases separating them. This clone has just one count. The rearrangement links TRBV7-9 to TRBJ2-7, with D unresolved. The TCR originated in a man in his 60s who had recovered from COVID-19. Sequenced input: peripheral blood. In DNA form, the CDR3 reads TGTGCCAGCAGCTCTGGGCATGACGAGCAGTACTTC. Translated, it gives CASSSGHDEQYF.